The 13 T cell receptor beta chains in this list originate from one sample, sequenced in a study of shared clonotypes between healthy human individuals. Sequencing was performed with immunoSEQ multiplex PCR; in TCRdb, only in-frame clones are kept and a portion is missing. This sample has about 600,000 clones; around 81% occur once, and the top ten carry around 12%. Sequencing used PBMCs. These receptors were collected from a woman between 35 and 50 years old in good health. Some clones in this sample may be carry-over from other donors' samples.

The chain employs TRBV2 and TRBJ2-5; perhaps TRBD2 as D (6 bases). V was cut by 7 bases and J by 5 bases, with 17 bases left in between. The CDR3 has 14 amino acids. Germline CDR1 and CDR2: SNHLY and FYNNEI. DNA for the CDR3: TGTGCCAGCAAGAGGGATACAGGAGGGGAGACCCAGTACTTC. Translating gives CASKRDTGGETQYF.

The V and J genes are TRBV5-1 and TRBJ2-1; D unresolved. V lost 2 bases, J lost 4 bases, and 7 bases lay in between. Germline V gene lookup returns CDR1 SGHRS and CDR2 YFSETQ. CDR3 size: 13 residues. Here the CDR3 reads CASSFRLYNEQFF. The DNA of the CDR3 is TGCGCCAGCAGCTTCCGACTGTACAATGAGCAGTTCTTC.

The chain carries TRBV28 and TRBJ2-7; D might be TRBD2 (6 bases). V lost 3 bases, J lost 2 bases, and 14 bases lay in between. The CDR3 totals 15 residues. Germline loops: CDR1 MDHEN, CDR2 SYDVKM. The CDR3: CASSFPGDRTYEQYF. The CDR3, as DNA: TGTGCCAGCAGTTTCCCGGGGGATAGGACCTACGAGCAGTACTTC.

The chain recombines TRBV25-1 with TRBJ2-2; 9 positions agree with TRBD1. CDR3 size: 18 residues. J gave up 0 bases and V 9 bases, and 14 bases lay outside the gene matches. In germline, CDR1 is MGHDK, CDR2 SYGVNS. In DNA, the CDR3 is TGTGCCAGTTATCCGGGACAGGGATTGGACTCGAACACCGGGGAGCTGTTTTTT. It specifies CASYPGQGLDSNTGELFF.

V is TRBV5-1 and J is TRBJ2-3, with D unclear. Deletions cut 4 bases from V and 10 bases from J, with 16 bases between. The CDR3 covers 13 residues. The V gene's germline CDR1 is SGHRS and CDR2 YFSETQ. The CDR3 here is CASSPESTGAQYF. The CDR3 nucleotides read TGCGCCAGCAGCCCCGAGTCAACCGGAGCGCAGTATTTT. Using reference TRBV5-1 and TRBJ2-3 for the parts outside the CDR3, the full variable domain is KAGVTQTPRYLIKTRGQQVTLSCSPISGHRSVSWYQQTPGQGLQFLFEYFSETQRNKGNFPGRFSGRQFSNSRSEMNVSTLELGDSALYLCASSPESTGAQYFGPGTRLTVL.

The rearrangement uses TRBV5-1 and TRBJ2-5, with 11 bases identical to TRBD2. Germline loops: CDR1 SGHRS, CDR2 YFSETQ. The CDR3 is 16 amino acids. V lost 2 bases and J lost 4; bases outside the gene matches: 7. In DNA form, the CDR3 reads TGCGCCAGCAGCTTAAGACCCGGACTAGCGGGAGAGACCCAGTACTTC. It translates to CASSLRPGLAGETQYF.

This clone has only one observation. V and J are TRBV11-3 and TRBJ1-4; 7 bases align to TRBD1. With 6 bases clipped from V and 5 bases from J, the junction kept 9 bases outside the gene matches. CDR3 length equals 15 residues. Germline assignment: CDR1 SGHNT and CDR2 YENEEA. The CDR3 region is CASRSGTGQNEKLFF. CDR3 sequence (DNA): TGTGCCAGCAGGTCGGGGACGGGACAGAATGAAAAACTGTTTTTT.

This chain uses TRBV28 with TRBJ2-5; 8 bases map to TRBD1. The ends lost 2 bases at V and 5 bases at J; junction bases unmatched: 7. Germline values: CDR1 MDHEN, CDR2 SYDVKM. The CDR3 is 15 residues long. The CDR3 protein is CASSLLDRDSETQYF. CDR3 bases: TGTGCCAGCAGTTTACTGGACAGGGACAGTGAGACCCAGTACTTC.

CDR3 loop: CATSRDKGGRTDTQYF. CDR3 DNA sequence: TGTGCCACCAGCAGAGATAAAGGAGGGCGCACAGATACGCAGTATTTT. The rearrangement joins TRBV15 to TRBJ2-3, with D possibly being TRBD2 (6 bases). There are 16 residues in the CDR3. CDR1 is LNHNV, CDR2 YYDKDF, per germline (reference sequence). Trimming took off 0 bases at V and 1 base at J, with 11 bases between the two ends. The complete variable domain, with remaining parts taken from reference TRBV15 and TRBJ2-3, reads DAMVIQNPRYQVTQFGKPVTLSCSQTLNHNVMYWYQQKSSQAPKLLFHYYDKDFNNEADTPDNFQSRRPNTSFCFLDIRSPGLGDTAMYLCATSRDKGGRTDTQYFGPGTRLTVL.

CDR3 sequence: CASSPRLAGGLRYEQYF. CDR3 bases: TGTGCCAGCAGCCCACGACTAGCGGGAGGGCTCCGCTACGAGCAGTACTTC. V is TRBV9 and J is TRBJ2-7, with 14 bases lining up with TRBD2. The V and J ends lost 4 bases and 3 bases, in that order; junction bases with no gene match: 9. The CDR3 has 17 residues. In germline, CDR1 is SGDLS, CDR2 YYNGEE. The entire variable domain, with the rest obtained from reference TRBV9 and TRBJ2-7, is as follows: DSGVTQTPKHLITATGQRVTLRCSPRSGDLSVYWYQQSLDQGLQFLIQYYNGEERAKGNILERFSAQQFPDLHSELNLSSLELGDSALYFCASSPRLAGGLRYEQYFGPGTRLTVT.

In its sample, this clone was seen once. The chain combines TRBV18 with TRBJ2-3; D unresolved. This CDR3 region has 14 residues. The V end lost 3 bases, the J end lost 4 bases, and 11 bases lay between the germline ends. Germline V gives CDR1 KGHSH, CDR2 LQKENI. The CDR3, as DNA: TGTGCCAGCTCACCGCGCAGTCTCCCAGATACGCAGTATTTT. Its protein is CASSPRSLPDTQYF.

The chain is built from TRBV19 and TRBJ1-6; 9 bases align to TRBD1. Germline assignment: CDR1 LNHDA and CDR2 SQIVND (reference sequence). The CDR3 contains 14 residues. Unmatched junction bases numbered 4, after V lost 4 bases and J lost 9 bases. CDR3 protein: CASSNGQGISPLHF. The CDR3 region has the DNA TGTGCCAGTAGTAATGGACAGGGGATTTCACCCCTCCACTTT.

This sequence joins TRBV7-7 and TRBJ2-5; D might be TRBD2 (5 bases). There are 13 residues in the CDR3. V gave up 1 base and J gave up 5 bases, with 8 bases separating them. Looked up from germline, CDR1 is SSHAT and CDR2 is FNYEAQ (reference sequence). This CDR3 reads CASSLERYETQYF. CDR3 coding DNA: TGTGCCAGCAGCTTAGAGCGGTACGAGACCCAGTACTTC.